This TCR beta chain was identified in a study of T cells after posttransplantation cyclophosphamide. Whole-study findings and limits: After PTCy, TRB diversity resembled that of CNI/methotrexate controls. TRB overlap between skin or GI tissue T cells and blood was limited.

Cyclophosphamide on days +3 and +4 followed busulfan-fludarabine conditioning and a marrow graft. After removal of 4 bases from V and 7 bases from J, the junction contained 9 bases not matched to a gene. Looked up from germline, CDR1 is SGHRS and CDR2 is YFSETQ. There are 15 residues in the CDR3. The repertoire was sequenced with immunoSEQ multiplex PCR; TCRdb's copy has only in-frame clones and lacks some. The repertoire holds thousands of clones, with roughly four fifths as singletons. Turning to this clone: The target antigen is unknown.

The TCR sequence derives from a female patient in her 40s who received an allogeneic stem cell transplant from a related donor, was CMV-positive, and had no GVHD. Certain T cells may be donor cells from the graft. The chain carries TRBV5-1 and TRBJ1-4; 8 bases line up with TRBD1. Sequencing was performed on CD4+ T cells sorted from blood, taken approximately 1,100 days after allogeneic stem cell transplant with posttransplant cyclophosphamide. Here the CDR3 reads CASSISGQAREKLFF. CDR3 sequence (DNA): TGCGCCAGCAGCATCTCGGGACAGGCCCGTGAAAAACTGTTTTTT. Supplemented by reference TRBV5-1 and TRBJ1-4, the full variable domain reads KAGVTQTPRYLIKTRGQQVTLSCSPISGHRSVSWYQQTPGQGLQFLFEYFSETQRNKGNFPGRFSGRQFSNSRSEMNVSTLELGDSALYLCASSISGQAREKLFFGSGTQLSVL.